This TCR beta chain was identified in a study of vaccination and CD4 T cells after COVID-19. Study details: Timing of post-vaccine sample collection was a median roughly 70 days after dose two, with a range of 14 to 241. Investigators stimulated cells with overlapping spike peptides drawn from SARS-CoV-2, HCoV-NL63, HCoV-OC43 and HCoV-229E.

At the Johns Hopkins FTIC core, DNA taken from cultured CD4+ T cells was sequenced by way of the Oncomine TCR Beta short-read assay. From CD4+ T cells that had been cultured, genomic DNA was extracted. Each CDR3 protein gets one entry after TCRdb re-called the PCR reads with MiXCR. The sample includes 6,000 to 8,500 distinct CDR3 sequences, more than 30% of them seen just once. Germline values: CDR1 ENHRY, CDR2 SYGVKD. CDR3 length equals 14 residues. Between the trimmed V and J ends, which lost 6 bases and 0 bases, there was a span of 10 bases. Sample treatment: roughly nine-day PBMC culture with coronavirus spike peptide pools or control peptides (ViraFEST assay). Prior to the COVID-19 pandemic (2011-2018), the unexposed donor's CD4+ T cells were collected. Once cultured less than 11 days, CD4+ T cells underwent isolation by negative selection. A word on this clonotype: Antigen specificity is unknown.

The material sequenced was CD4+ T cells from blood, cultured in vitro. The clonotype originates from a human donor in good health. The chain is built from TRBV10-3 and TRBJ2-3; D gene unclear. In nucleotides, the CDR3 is TGTGCCATCAGGGCTTTAGAGAGCACAGATACGCAGTATTTT. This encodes CAIRALESTDTQYF.